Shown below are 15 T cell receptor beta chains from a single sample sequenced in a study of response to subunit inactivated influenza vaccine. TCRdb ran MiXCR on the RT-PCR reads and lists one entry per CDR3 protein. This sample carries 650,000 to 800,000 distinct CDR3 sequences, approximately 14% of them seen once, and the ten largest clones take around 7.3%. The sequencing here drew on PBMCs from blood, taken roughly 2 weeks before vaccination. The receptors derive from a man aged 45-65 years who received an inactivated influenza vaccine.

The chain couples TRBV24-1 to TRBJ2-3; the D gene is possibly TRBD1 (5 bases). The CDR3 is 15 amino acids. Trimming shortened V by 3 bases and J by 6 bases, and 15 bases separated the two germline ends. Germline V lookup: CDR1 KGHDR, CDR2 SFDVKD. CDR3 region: CATSDPADSPDTQYF. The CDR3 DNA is TGTGCCACCAGTGATCCAGCAGACAGCCCGGATACGCAGTATTTT.

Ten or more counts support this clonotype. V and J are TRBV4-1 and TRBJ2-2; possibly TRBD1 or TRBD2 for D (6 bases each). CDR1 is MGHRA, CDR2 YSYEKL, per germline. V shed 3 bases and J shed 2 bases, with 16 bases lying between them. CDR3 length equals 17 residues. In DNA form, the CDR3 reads TGCGCCAGCAGCCATACGAGAGGGGGGTCCAACACCGGGGAGCTGTTTTTT. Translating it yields CASSHTRGGSNTGELFF.

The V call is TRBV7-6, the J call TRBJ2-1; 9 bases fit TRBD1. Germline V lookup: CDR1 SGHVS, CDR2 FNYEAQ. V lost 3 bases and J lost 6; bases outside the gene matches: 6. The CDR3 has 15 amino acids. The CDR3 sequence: CASSFGQGPGNEQFF. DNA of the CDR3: TGTGCCAGCAGCTTTGGACAGGGGCCTGGCAATGAGCAGTTCTTC. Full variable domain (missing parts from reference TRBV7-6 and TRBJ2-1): GAGVSQSPRYKVTKRGQDVALRCDPISGHVSLYWYRQALGQGPEFLTYFNYEAQQDKSGLPNDRFSAERPEGSISTLTIQRTEQRDSAMYRCASSFGQGPGNEQFFGPGTRLTVL.

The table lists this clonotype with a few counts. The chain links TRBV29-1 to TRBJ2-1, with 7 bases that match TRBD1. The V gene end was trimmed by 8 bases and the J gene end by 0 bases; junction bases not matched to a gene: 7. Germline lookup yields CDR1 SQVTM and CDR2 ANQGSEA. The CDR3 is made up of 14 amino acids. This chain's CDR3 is CSFRQGSSYNEQFF. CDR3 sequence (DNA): TGCAGCTTTCGACAGGGAAGCTCCTACAATGAGCAGTTCTTC.

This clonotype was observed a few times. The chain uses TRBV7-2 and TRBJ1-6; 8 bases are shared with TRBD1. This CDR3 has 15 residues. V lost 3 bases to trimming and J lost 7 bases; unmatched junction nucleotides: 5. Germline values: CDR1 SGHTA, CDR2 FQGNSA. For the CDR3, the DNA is TGTGCCAGCAGCTTTAGGACAGGGACCAATTCACCCCTCCACTTT. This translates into CASSFRTGTNSPLHF.

As DNA, the CDR3 is TGTGCCTGGCGGCGACAGGGACCCTACAATGAGCAGTTCTTC. Translation: CAWRRQGPYNEQFF. The chain recombines TRBV30 with TRBJ2-1; 7 bases are shared with TRBD1. Germline-derived CDR1 and CDR2 are GTSNPN and SVGIG (reference sequence). This CDR3 spans 14 amino acids. The V and J ends lost 5 bases and 2 bases, in that order; junction bases with no gene match: 6.

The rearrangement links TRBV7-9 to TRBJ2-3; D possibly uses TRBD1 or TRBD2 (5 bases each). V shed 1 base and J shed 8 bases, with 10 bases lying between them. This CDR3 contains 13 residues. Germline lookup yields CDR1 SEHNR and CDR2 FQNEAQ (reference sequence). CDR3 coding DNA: TGTGCCAGCAGCTTAGTAGTCGGGGCTACGCAGTATTTT. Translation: CASSLVVGATQYF.

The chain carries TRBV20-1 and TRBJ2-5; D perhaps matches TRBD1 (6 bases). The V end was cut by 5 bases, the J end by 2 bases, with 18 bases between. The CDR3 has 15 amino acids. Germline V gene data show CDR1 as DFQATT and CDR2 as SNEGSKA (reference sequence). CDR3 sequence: CSAVKRQGPQETQYF. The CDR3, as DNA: TGCAGTGCTGTAAAGAGGCAGGGGCCGCAAGAGACCCAGTACTTC.

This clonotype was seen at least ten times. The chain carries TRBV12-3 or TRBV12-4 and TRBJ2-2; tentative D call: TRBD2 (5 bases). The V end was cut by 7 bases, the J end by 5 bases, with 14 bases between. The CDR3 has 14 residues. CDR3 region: CASIFREGTGELFF. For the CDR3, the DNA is TGTGCCAGCATTTTTAGAGAGGGTACCGGGGAGCTGTTTTTT.

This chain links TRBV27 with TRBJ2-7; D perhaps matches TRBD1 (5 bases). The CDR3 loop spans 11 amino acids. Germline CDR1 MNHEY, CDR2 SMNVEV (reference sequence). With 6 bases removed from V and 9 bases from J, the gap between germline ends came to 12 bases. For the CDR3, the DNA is TGTGCCAGCAGCACAGGAAGCGTGCAGTACTTC. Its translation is CASSTGSVQYF.

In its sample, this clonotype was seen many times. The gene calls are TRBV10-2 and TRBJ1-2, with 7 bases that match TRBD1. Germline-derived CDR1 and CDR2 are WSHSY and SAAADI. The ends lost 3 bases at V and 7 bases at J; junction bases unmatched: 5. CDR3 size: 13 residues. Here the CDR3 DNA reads TGCGCCAGCAGTGAAAGAGCAGGGGGTGGCTACACCTTC. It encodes CASSERAGGGYTF.

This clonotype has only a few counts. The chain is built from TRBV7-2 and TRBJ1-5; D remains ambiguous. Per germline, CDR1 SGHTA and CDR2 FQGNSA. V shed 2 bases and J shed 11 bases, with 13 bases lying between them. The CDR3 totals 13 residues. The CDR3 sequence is CASSLYGVEAQHF. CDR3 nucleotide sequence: TGTGCCAGCAGCTTATACGGGGTTGAGGCCCAGCATTTT.

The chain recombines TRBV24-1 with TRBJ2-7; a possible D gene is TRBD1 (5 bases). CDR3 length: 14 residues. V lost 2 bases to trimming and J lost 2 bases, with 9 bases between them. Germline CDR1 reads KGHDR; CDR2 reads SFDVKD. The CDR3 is CATSDSDRPYEQYF. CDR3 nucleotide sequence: TGTGCCACCAGTGATTCAGACAGACCCTACGAGCAGTACTTC.

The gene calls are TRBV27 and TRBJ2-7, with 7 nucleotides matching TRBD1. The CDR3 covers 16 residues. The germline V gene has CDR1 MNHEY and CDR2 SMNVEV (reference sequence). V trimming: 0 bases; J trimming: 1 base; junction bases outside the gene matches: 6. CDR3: CASSLSTGTFSYEQYF. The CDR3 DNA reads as TGTGCCAGCAGTTTATCGACAGGGACGTTTTCCTACGAGCAGTACTTC.

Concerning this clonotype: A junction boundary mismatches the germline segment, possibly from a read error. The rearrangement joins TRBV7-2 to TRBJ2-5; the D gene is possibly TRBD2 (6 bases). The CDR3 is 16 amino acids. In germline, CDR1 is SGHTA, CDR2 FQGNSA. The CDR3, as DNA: TGTGCCAGCAGTTTAGGGAAAGGGAGGAGGGAGGAGACCCAGTACTTC. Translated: CASSLGKGRREETQYF.